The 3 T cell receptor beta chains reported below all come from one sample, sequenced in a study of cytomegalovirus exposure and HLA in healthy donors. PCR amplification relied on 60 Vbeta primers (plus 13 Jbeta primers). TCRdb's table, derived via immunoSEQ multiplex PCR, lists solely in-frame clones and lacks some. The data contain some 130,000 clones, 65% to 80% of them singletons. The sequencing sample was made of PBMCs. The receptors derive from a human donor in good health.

CDR3: CASSPDQGYNEQFF. The CDR3 nucleotides read TGTGCCAGCAGCCCCGACCAGGGTTACAATGAGCAGTTCTTC. The rearrangement joins TRBV7-2 to TRBJ2-1; a weak D match, TRBD1 (5 bases). The V and J ends lost 5 bases and 4 bases respectively, with 12 bases between them. The CDR3 is made up of 14 amino acids. From germline, CDR1 is SGHTA and CDR2 FQGNSA.

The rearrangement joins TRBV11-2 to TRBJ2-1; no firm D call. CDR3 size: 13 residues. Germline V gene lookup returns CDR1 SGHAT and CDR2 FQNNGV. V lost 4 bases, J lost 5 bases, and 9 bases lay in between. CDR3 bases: TGTGCCAGCAGCTCGACTGGAAACAATGAGCAGTTCTTC. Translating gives CASSSTGNNEQFF.

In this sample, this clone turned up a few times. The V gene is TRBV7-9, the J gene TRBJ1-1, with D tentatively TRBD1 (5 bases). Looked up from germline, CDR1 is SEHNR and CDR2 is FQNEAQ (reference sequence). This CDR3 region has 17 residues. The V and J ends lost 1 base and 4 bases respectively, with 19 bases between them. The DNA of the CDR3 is TGTGCCAGCAGCTTAGTTCTCCAGGGTGGTCTTACCACTGAAGCTTTCTTT. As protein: CASSLVLQGGLTTEAFF.